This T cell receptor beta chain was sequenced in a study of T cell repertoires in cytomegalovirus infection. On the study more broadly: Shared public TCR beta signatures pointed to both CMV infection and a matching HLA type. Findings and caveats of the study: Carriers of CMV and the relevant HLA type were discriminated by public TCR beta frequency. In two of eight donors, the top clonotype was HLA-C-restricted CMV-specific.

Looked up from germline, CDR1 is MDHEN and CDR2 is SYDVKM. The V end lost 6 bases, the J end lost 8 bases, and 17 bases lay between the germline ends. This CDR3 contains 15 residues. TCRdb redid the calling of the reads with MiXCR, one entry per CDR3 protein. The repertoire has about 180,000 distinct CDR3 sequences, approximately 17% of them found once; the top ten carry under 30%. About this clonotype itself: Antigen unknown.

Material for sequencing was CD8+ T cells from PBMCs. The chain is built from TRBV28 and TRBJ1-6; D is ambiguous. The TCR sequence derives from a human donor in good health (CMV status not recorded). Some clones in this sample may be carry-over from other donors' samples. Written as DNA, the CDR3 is TGTGCCAGCAGCGCCCTGGGTGGTATGGATTCACCCCTCCACTTT. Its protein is CASSALGGMDSPLHF.